The rows below give T cell receptor beta chains drawn from one sample of a study of T cells in localized non-small cell lung cancer. Sequencing was performed with immunoSEQ multiplex PCR; in TCRdb, only in-frame clones are kept and a portion is missing. The data show around 10,000 clones, with around 84% seen just once and over 7% held by the top ten. This material consisted of peripheral blood, taken before any cancer treatment. These receptors were obtained from a male donor older than 55 with stage III lung adenocarcinoma. The CDR3 runs from the conserved cysteine through the conserved F or W. Fields, in order: V gene, clone size, D gene, J gene, CDR3 protein, CDR3 DNA. The D gene is left open where the match is weak. Clone size is stated in some rows and not others, as once, few, many or a class when expanded.

>TRBV29-1|.|TRBD1|TRBJ2-3
CSVERGDRGYTDTQYF
TGCAGCGTTGAACGGGGGGACAGGGGTTACACAGATACGCAGTATTTT
>TRBV7-8|.|.|TRBJ1-1
CASGFNILTEAFF
TGTGCCAGCGGATTTAACATCTTAACTGAAGCTTTCTTT
>TRBV6-4|.|.|TRBJ2-1
CASSDSVGPYNEQFF
TGTGCCAGCAGTGACTCAGTCGGCCCCTACAATGAGCAGTTCTTC
>TRBV4-1|.|.|TRBJ2-7
CASSQDAGREQYF
TGCGCCAGCAGCCAAGATGCGGGGCGCGAGCAGTACTTC
>TRBV11-2|.|.|TRBJ2-1
CASSLSGVNEQFF
TGTGCCAGCAGCCTTTCGGGGGTAAATGAGCAGTTCTTC
>TRBV14|once|TRBD2|TRBJ2-5
CASSQREVQYF
TGTGCCAGCAGCCAACGGGAGGTCCAGTACTTC
>TRBV18|few|TRBD1|TRBJ1-2
CASSPGTGDIGYTF
TGTGCCAGCTCACCCGGGACAGGGGACATTGGCTACACCTTC
>TRBV11-1|few|.|TRBJ1-4
CASSDRGGATNEKLFF
TGTGCCAGCAGCGACCGAGGTGGGGCAACTAATGAAAAACTGTTTTTT
>TRBV7-9|.|TRBD1|TRBJ2-7
CASSRLTGSYEQYF
TGTGCCAGCAGCCGCTTGACAGGGTCCTACGAGCAGTACTTC
>TRBV6-6|.|.|TRBJ2-1
CASSYSVGRANNEQFF
TGTGCCAGCAGTTACTCCGTCGGGAGAGCCAACAATGAGCAGTTCTTC
>TRBV29-1|once|.|TRBJ1-3
CSVQLSGNTIYF
TGCAGCGTTCAGCTCTCTGGAAACACCATATATTTT
>TRBV7-2|.|.|TRBJ2-7
CASSLGGARGYEQYF
TGTGCCAGCAGCTTAGGGGGGGCGCGGGGGTACGAGCAGTACTTC
>TRBV27|.|.|TRBJ2-2
CASSRAQGGGYTGELFF
TGTGCCAGCAGCCGTGCCCAGGGGGGAGGGTACACCGGGGAGCTGTTTTTT
>TRBV6-5|.|TRBD1|TRBJ2-5
CASRPLTGGRETQYF
TGTGCCAGCAGACCTTTGACAGGGGGCCGGGAGACCCAGTACTTC
>TRBV4-2|.|TRBD2|TRBJ2-7
CASSSGLAGGLTGEQYF
TGTGCCAGCAGCTCTGGACTAGCGGGGGGCCTTACAGGGGAGCAGTACTTC
>TRBV4-2|.|.|TRBJ1-5
CASSQDWVQRNQPQHF
TGTGCCAGCAGCCAAGATTGGGTACAGCGGAATCAGCCCCAGCATTTT
>TRBV6-1|.|TRBD2|TRBJ2-1
CASSEVGGNEQFF
TGTGCCAGCAGTGAAGTGGGAGGGAATGAGCAGTTCTTC
>TRBV6-5|.|.|TRBJ2-1
CASSYQGGRNEQFF
TGTGCCAGCAGTTACCAGGGGGGTAGGAATGAGCAGTTCTTC
>TRBV28|.|TRBD2|TRBJ2-7
CASSFNRRLARSYEQYF
TGTGCCAGCAGTTTTAATCGGAGACTAGCCCGATCCTACGAGCAGTACTTC
>TRBV9|.|.|TRBJ1-3
CASSVAGLNTIYF
TGTGCCAGCAGCGTAGCAGGGCTGAACACCATATATTTT
>TRBV29-1|.|.|TRBJ1-1
CSVGQTAEAFF
TGCAGCGTCGGTCAGACAGCCGAAGCTTTCTTT
>TRBV5-1|.|TRBD1|TRBJ2-7
CASSRDRDVYEQYF
TGCGCCAGCAGCCGCGACAGGGACGTCTACGAGCAGTACTTC
>TRBV7-2|.|.|TRBJ1-1
CASSSPRGVNTEAFF
TGTGCCAGCAGCTCCCCTCGGGGGGTGAACACTGAAGCTTTCTTT
>TRBV9|few|.|TRBJ1-5
CASSVGQEDQPQHF
TGTGCCAGCAGCGTAGGACAGGAAGATCAGCCCCAGCATTTT
>TRBV7-2|.|TRBD2|TRBJ2-7
CASSLASGSGYEQYF
TGTGCCAGCAGCTTAGCCAGCGGGAGCGGGTACGAGCAGTACTTC
>TRBV19|.|TRBD1|TRBJ2-7
CASSQGTGADEQYF
TGTGCCAGTAGCCAAGGGACAGGGGCCGACGAGCAGTACTTC
>TRBV6-5|.|.|TRBJ2-3
CASSLGTPRDTQYF
TGTGCCAGTTCACTCGGGACTCCGAGAGATACGCAGTATTTT
>TRBV12-5|.|.|TRBJ1-5
CASGLVLPGRDRYQPQHF
TGTGCTAGTGGTTTGGTCCTACCGGGGCGGGATCGGTATCAGCCCCAGCATTTT
>TRBV5-6|.|TRBD2|TRBJ2-3
CASSSIRTSSDTQYF
TGTGCCAGCAGCTCCATCCGGACTAGCTCAGATACGCAGTATTTT